Presented here are 26 T cell receptor beta chains from one specimen sequenced in a study of T cells in Graves' hyperthyroidism and ophthalmopathy. TCR beta CDR3 regions were amplified from RNA. First-round RT-PCR targeting the TCR CDR3 was performed with the HTBI primer set. Each CDR3 protein is one row after TCRdb ran MiXCR on the multiplex PCR reads. The table records about 380,000 distinct CDR3 sequences, around a sixth of them present only once. Sequenced input: blood. These receptor sequences come from a young man with Graves' ophthalmopathy.

This chain connects TRBV9 to TRBJ2-6; D call uncertain. The CDR3 runs to 15 residues. In germline, CDR1 is SGDLS, CDR2 YYNGEE. With 4 bases removed from V and 1 base from J, the gap between germline ends came to 9 bases. The CDR3 DNA reads TGTGCCAGCAGCTTACAACTATCTGGGGCCAACGTCCTGACTTTC. This codes for CASSLQLSGANVLTF.

The chain uses TRBV7-6 and TRBJ2-1; 8 bases are shared with TRBD2. The CDR3 has 15 residues. Germline CDR1 SGHVS, CDR2 FNYEAQ. V shed 4 bases, J shed 8 bases, and the junction held 10 bases outside the gene matches. DNA of the CDR3: TGTGCCAGCAGCTCGATAGCGGACGGGAGGGATGAGCAGTTCTTC. Protein sequence: CASSSIADGRDEQFF.

This chain links TRBV14 with TRBJ1-1; 8 bases align to TRBD1. Unmatched junction bases numbered 7, after V lost 4 bases and J lost 6 bases. Germline values: CDR1 SGHDN, CDR2 FVKESK. This CDR3 region has 14 residues. CDR3: CASSPEDRAAEAFF. The CDR3 bases are TGTGCCAGCAGCCCCGAGGACAGGGCCGCTGAAGCTTTCTTT.

This clonotype has at least ten counts. This sequence joins TRBV3-1 and TRBJ1-1, with D possibly being TRBD1 (5 bases). This CDR3 has 15 amino acids. Germline V gene sequence: CDR1 LGHDT, CDR2 YNNKEL (reference sequence). Trimming removed 1 base at V and 0 bases at J, with 9 bases between. In DNA form, the CDR3 reads TGTGCCAGCAGCCAAGGACAGATATTGAACACTGAAGCTTTCTTT. Translation gives CASSQGQILNTEAFF.

The genes are TRBV20-1 and TRBJ1-4; D uncertain. The CDR3 has 11 amino acids. Trimming removed 6 bases at V and 7 bases at J, with 9 bases between. Germline V gene sequence: CDR1 DFQATT, CDR2 SNEGSKA (reference sequence). The CDR3 loop is CSALEGEKLFF. The CDR3 coding sequence is TGCAGTGCCCTCGAAGGTGAAAAACTGTTTTTT.

The V and J genes are TRBV20-1 and TRBJ2-3; 12 bases match TRBD2. The CDR3 is 15 residues long. The ends lost 3 bases at V and 5 bases at J; junction bases unmatched: 6. Germline CDR1 reads DFQATT; CDR2 reads SNEGSKA (reference sequence). CDR3 in DNA: TGCAGTGCTAGCGGGACTAGCGGGTGGGAAGATACGCAGTATTTT. Its protein product is CSASGTSGWEDTQYF.

This clonotype was recorded a few times. The chain is built from TRBV20-1 and TRBJ1-5, with a weak D call TRBD1 (5 bases). V was pared by 5 bases and J by 7 bases, with 18 bases between. This CDR3 comprises 14 residues. Germline V gene lookup returns CDR1 DFQATT and CDR2 SNEGSKA (reference sequence). DNA for the CDR3: TGCAGTGCTCGACTGATGGAGGGGTACCAGCCCCAGCATTTT. It yields the protein CSARLMEGYQPQHF.

This clonotype was seen only a few times. The chain is built from TRBV9 and TRBJ1-1; 9 nucleotides agree with TRBD1. CDR3 length equals 14 residues. CDR1 SGDLS and CDR2 YYNGEE come from the germline V gene. Unmatched junction bases numbered 9, after V lost 0 bases and J lost 12 bases. DNA of the CDR3: TGTGCCAGCAGCGTAGACGAATTGACAGGGGGGACTTTCTTT. Its translation is CASSVDELTGGTFF.

On this clonotype: Just one base apart from a much larger clone, this may be a read error. The V call is TRBV6-4, the J call TRBJ1-2; weak D call: TRBD1 (6 bases). The CDR3 contains 16 residues. Per germline, CDR1 MRHNA and CDR2 SNTAGT. The CDR3 sequence: CASGNGGQIPNYGHTF. The CDR3 DNA is TGTGCCAGCGGCAACGGCGGACAGATACCTAACTATGGCCACACCTTC.

Only a few counts were recorded for this clonotype. In DNA, the CDR3 is TGTGCCAGCAGTTCGAGGGACAGTAGCAATCAGCCCCAGCATTTT. Translation gives CASSSRDSSNQPQHF. The chain links TRBV6-1 to TRBJ1-5; 7 positions match TRBD1. This CDR3 contains 15 residues. The V and J ends lost 5 bases and 0 bases, in that order; junction bases with no gene match: 4. CDR1 is MNHNS and CDR2 is SASEGT in the germline V gene.

Regarding this clonotype: A much larger clone sits a single nucleotide away, making a read error possible. The chain is built from TRBV28 and TRBJ2-7; 7 nucleotides line up with TRBD1. Germline CDR1 MDHEN, CDR2 SYDVKM. Trimming at V came to 3 bases and at J to 0 bases, leaving 11 bases not matched to a gene. The CDR3 loop spans 17 amino acids. The CDR3 loop is CASSFSGGQERSYEQYF. The CDR3 DNA sequence: TGTGCCAGCAGTTTTAGTGGAGGACAGGAGCGCTCCTACGAGCAGTACTTC.

This clonotype was seen more than once but under ten times. The chain employs TRBV6-7 and TRBJ2-5; 11 nucleotides align to TRBD2. TRBV6-7 belongs to the ORF category, with a function that is uncertain. The CDR3 is made up of 20 amino acids. Trimming removed 2 bases from V and 0 bases from J; junction bases left unmatched: 14. CDR3 sequence (DNA): TGTGCCAGCAGTTACAGGTTACCTAGCGGGGGGAATTGGTACCAAGAGACCCAGTACTTC. Translated: CASSYRLPSGGNWYQETQYF.

This clonotype was observed at least ten times. The chain links TRBV6-5 to TRBJ1-1, with D unresolved. The CDR3 covers 16 residues. Germline V gives CDR1 MNHEY, CDR2 SVGAGI. V gave up 2 bases and J gave up 4 bases, with 17 bases separating them. The CDR3 bases are TGTGCCAGCAGTTACGGCCGGGGAGGGAGGGCCACTGAAGCTTTCTTT. Translation: CASSYGRGGRATEAFF.

This clonotype was recorded many times. The chain combines TRBV28 with TRBJ1-1; a weak D match, TRBD1 (5 bases). V gave up 1 base and J gave up 3 bases, with 12 bases separating them. Germline CDR1 reads MDHEN; CDR2 reads SYDVKM. The CDR3 is made up of 15 amino acids. In DNA, the CDR3 is TGTGCCAGCAGTTTATTGGGCGCGGGGGACACTGAAGCTTTCTTT. Translation: CASSLLGAGDTEAFF.

This clonotype was picked up a small number of times. The CDR3 bases are TGTGCCAGCAGTCTTACCGGGACTAGCGGGGGCCGGGAGCAGTTCTTC. Translating gives CASSLTGTSGGREQFF. The chain links TRBV11-2 to TRBJ2-1; 14 bases match TRBD2. Germline loops: CDR1 SGHAT, CDR2 FQNNGV. J lost 10 bases, V lost 6 bases, and 11 bases had no gene match. The CDR3 runs 16 residues. Using reference TRBV11-2 and TRBJ2-1 for the parts outside the CDR3, the full variable domain is EAGVAQSPRYKIIEKRQSVAFWCNPISGHATLYWYQQILGQGPKLLIQFQNNGVVDDSQLPKDRFSAERLKGVDSTLKIQPAKLEDSAVYLCASSLTGTSGGREQFFGPGTRLTVL.

This clonotype was detected ten times or more. The V and J genes are TRBV11-1 and TRBJ2-2; D remains unclear. CDR1 is SGHAT and CDR2 is FQDESV in the germline V gene (reference sequence). Trimming stripped 1 base from V and 7 bases from J, with 10 bases between. CDR3 length: 14 amino acids. CDR3 loop: CASSLGPVFGELFF. CDR3 nucleotide sequence: TGTGCCAGCAGCTTAGGTCCGGTTTTCGGGGAGCTGTTTTTT. Complete variable domain (other parts from reference TRBV11-1 and TRBJ2-2): EAEVAQSPRYKITEKSQAVAFWCDPISGHATLYWYRQILGQGPELLVQFQDESVVDDSQLPKDRFSAERLKGVDSTLKIQPAELGDSAMYLCASSLGPVFGELFFGEGSRLTVL.

This CDR3 reads CSARGTGQGNQPQHF. CDR3 nucleotide sequence: TGCAGTGCTAGAGGTACGGGACAGGGGAATCAGCCCCAGCATTTT. The gene calls are TRBV20-1 and TRBJ1-5; 10 bases agree with TRBD1. The CDR3 has 15 residues. Germline CDR1 DFQATT, CDR2 SNEGSKA (reference sequence). V was clipped by 1 base and J by 4 bases; unmatched bases: 4.

The chain has TRBV14 and TRBJ2-7, with TRBD1 matching over 9 bases. V lost 6 bases, J lost 1 base, and 10 bases stayed unmatched. The CDR3 is 16 amino acids. In germline, CDR1 is SGHDN, CDR2 FVKESK. The CDR3 is CASRNNQDRGSYEQYF. The DNA of the CDR3 is TGTGCCAGCAGGAATAACCAGGACAGGGGATCCTACGAGCAGTACTTC.

The chain employs TRBV2 and TRBJ1-5; D remains unclear. V lost 8 bases, J lost 7 bases, and 15 bases lay in between. This CDR3 spans 13 amino acids. Germline V gene lookup returns CDR1 SNHLY and CDR2 FYNNEI. The DNA for the CDR3 is TGTGCCAGCTTCAAGGGTGTGGGGCAGCCCCAGCATTTT. It encodes CASFKGVGQPQHF.

The table lists this clonotype with many counts. V and J are TRBV6-2 or TRBV6-3 and TRBJ1-5; possible D gene TRBD1, 5 bases. Germline CDR1 and CDR2: MNHEY and SVGEGT. V dropped 5 bases and J dropped 0 bases, with 11 bases sitting between them. There are 15 residues in the CDR3. CDR3 sequence reads: CASSPRDSSNQPQHF. The CDR3 nucleotides are TGTGCCAGCAGTCCCCGGGACTCTAGCAATCAGCCCCAGCATTTT.

There are a few counts of this clonotype. The chain joins TRBV27 to TRBJ2-3, with D possibly called TRBD1 or TRBD2 (6 bases each). CDR1 is MNHEY and CDR2 is SMNVEV in the germline V gene (reference sequence). This CDR3 has 13 amino acids. V dropped 8 bases and J dropped 7 bases, with 16 bases sitting between them. The CDR3 spells CASLASRGYTQYF. CDR3 coding DNA: TGTGCCAGCCTAGCGAGCAGGGGATATACGCAGTATTTT.

The V and J genes are TRBV24-1 and TRBJ2-1; D not resolved. Germline-derived CDR1 and CDR2 are KGHDR and SFDVKD. V was pared by 4 bases and J by 3 bases, with 18 bases between. The CDR3 extends over 17 amino acids. CDR3 protein: CATSEPTTPGHYNEQFF. CDR3 DNA: TGTGCCACCAGTGAGCCTACTACCCCGGGCCACTACAATGAGCAGTTCTTC.

In its sample, this clonotype was seen many times. V gene TRBV13 combines with J gene TRBJ2-5; 10 nucleotides align to TRBD2. Looked up from germline, CDR1 is PRHDT and CDR2 is FYEKMQ (reference sequence). This CDR3 has 16 residues. J lost 1 base, V lost 5 bases, and 7 bases had no gene match. The CDR3 nucleotides are TGTGCCAGCAGCCCCGGACTAGCGGTCAGCCAAGAGACCCAGTACTTC. Amino acid sequence: CASSPGLAVSQETQYF.

J is TRBJ2-7 and V is TRBV6-1; the D is unclear. Trimming removed 6 bases at V and 6 bases at J, with 15 bases between. Germline lookup yields CDR1 MNHNS and CDR2 SASEGT. This CDR3 has 13 residues. For the CDR3, the DNA is TGTGCCAGCAGGCCCTACGAAGAAGCCGAGCAGTACTTC. It encodes CASRPYEEAEQYF.

On this clonotype itself: This sequence may be a read error, since a much larger clone differs from it by one base. The conserved final phenylalanine or tryptophan is absent from the CDR3, which likely points to a read error. V is TRBV12-3 or TRBV12-4 and J is TRBJ2-7, with D perhaps TRBD2 (6 bases). V lost 7 bases to trimming and J lost 5 bases, with 12 bases between them. The CDR3 extends over 12 amino acids. The CDR3 DNA reads as TGTGCCAGCAACCCCGGGGGACACGAGCAGTACCTC. The encoded protein is CASNPGGHEQYL.

This clonotype was seen at least ten times. This chain links TRBV11-2 with TRBJ2-3; 10 bases agree with TRBD2. CDR3 length: 17 residues. The J segment lost 2 bases and the V segment lost 3 bases, leaving 8 bases of the junction unmatched. Looked up from germline, CDR1 is SGHAT and CDR2 is FQNNGV. CDR3 amino acids: CASSFWLAGASTDTQYF. The CDR3 DNA follows: TGTGCCAGCAGCTTTTGGCTAGCGGGGGCCTCCACAGATACGCAGTATTTT. Combining the CDR3 with reference TRBV11-2 and TRBJ2-3 gives the whole variable domain EAGVAQSPRYKIIEKRQSVAFWCNPISGHATLYWYQQILGQGPKLLIQFQNNGVVDDSQLPKDRFSAERLKGVDSTLKIQPAKLEDSAVYLCASSFWLAGASTDTQYFGPGTRLTVL.